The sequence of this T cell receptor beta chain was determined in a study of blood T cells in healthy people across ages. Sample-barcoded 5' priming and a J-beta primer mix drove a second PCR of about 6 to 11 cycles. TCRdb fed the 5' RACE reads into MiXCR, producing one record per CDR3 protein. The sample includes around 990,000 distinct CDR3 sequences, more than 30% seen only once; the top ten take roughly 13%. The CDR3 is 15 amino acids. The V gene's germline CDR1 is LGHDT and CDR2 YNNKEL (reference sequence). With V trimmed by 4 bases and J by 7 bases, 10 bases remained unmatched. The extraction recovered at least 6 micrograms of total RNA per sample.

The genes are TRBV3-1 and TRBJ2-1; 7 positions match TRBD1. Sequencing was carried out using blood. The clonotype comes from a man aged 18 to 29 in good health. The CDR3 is CASSLQGMGANEQFF. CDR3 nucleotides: TGTGCCAGCAGCCTACAGGGGATGGGGGCGAATGAGCAGTTCTTC.